The TCR beta chain under discussion was sequenced for a study of cytomegalovirus exposure and HLA in healthy donors. Study conclusions and caveats: V segments that were indistinguishable, TRBV6-2 and TRBV6-3 among them, were omitted from analysis.

Healthy people donating bone marrow made up the donors. CDR1 MNHEY and CDR2 SVGAGI come from the germline V gene. The germline V and J ends were trimmed by 5 bases and 6 bases, with 11 bases remaining between them. There are 13 residues in the CDR3. PCR amplification relied on 60 Vbeta primers (plus 13 Jbeta primers). Sequencing was performed with immunoSEQ multiplex PCR; in TCRdb, only in-frame clones are kept and a portion is missing. Altogether fewer than 150,000 clones are present, 60% to 80% being singletons, with the ten largest covering about 5.4%. On this clone: Its antigen is undetermined.

The sequenced material came from PBMCs. This sequence originates from a woman under 40 in good health and CMV-seropositive. The chain uses TRBV6-5 and TRBJ1-5; D gene ambiguous. CDR3 loop: CASSPGIGQPQHF. CDR3 in DNA: TGTGCCAGCAGTCCGGGTATAGGTCAGCCCCAGCATTTT.